This TCR beta chain came from a study of CD8+ T cells in alopecia areata. Overall study results and limits: Links between baseline CD8+ expansion and response need larger treated cohorts.

Germline V gene data show CDR1 as GTSNPN and CDR2 as SVGIG (reference sequence). Losses at the gene ends were 2 bases for V and 1 base for J; bases not matched to a gene: 2. The CDR3 spans 15 residues. On this clone: Its antigen is not known.

It was cDNA, reverse transcribed from extracted RNA, that served as the sequencing template. The repertoire was sequenced with immunoSEQ multiplex PCR; TCRdb's copy has only in-frame clones and lacks some. The sample has 180,000 or so clones, roughly 46% seen once. Treatment indicated: oral pan-JAK inhibitor, 5-10 mg twice daily. The chain carries TRBV30 and TRBJ1-3, with 10 nucleotides matching TRBD1. The receptor comes from a human donor with alopecia areata. The sequencing here drew on CD8+ T cells sorted from blood, taken between weeks 51 and 52, from a patient treated with tofacitinib. DNA of the CDR3: TGTGCCTGGAGTAGACAGGGGGCTTCTGGAAACACCATATATTTT. Protein: CAWSRQGASGNTIYF.